The clone carrying this T cell receptor beta chain was picked up a small number of times. Its antigen is unidentified. TCRdb recomputed calls from the reads with MiXCR, one row per CDR3 protein. The table has 650,000 to 900,000 distinct CDR3 sequences, approximately 32% seen once; the top ten hold roughly 14%. CDR3 length: 16 residues. Trimming cost V 1 base and J 3 bases; bases outside gene matches: 5. Germline V lookup: CDR1 MNHEY, CDR2 SVGAGI. The data derive from a study of T cell repertoires in cytomegalovirus infection. Study as a whole: Evidence of both CMV infection and a matching HLA type came from public TCR beta signatures. Study results and limitations: HLA-C-restricted CMV clonotypes gave the most frequent clonotype in two of eight donors. Totalled public TCR beta family frequency picked out people who carried CMV plus the relevant HLA.

This TCR was sampled from a human donor in good health (CMV status not recorded). Some clones in this sample may be carry-over from other donors' samples. Sequences were derived from cultured CD8+ T cells from PBMCs, sampled from culture after CMV antigen stimulation. The chain has TRBV6-5 and TRBJ2-1; 8 bases agree with TRBD1. CDR3 coding DNA: TGTGCCAGCAGTTACTTAACAGGGGGGATCTACAATGAGCAGTTCTTC. It encodes CASSYLTGGIYNEQFF.